Each of the 7 T cell receptor beta chains below was sequenced from the same sample in a study of Graves' ophthalmopathy and Graves' hyperthyroidism. RNA transcripts yielded amplified TCR beta CDR3 regions. Second-round multiplex PCR came after first-round RT-PCR with HTBI primers. TCRdb called the multiplex PCR reads again in MiXCR, with one record for every CDR3 protein. This sample yields some 520,000 distinct CDR3 sequences, of which 14% are seen a single time; over 7.5% belongs to the top ten. Sequenced sample: blood. The receptors originated from a woman in her 30s with Graves' ophthalmopathy.

This clonotype was seen many times. The chain is built from TRBV12-3 or TRBV12-4 and TRBJ2-2, with D perhaps matching TRBD2 (6 bases). V was shortened by 7 bases and J by 8 bases, with 17 bases between the two germline ends. The CDR3 loop spans 14 amino acids. Written as DNA, the CDR3 is TGTGCCAGCACCCTTTGGCGGGGCTCGGGGGAGCTGTTTTTT. Its translation: CASTLWRGSGELFF.

This clonotype was observed at least ten times. This chain joins TRBV28 and TRBJ2-5; 7 positions agree with TRBD2. Germline V gives CDR1 MDHEN, CDR2 SYDVKM. The CDR3 loop spans 17 amino acids. V lost 1 base, J lost 2 bases, and 10 bases stayed unmatched. The CDR3 DNA sequence: TGTGCCAGCAGTTTATATAAGGGAGGGATAACTCAAGAGACCCAGTACTTC. Translation: CASSLYKGGITQETQYF.

CDR3 protein: CASKRAGELFF. The CDR3 nucleotides are TGTGCCAGCAAGCGGGCCGGGGAGCTGTTTTTT. The chain is built from TRBV12-3 or TRBV12-4 and TRBJ2-2; perhaps TRBD2 as D (6 bases). There are 11 residues in the CDR3. The germline V and J ends were trimmed by 7 bases and 6 bases, with 6 bases remaining between them.

This clonotype was seen only a few times. The chain is built from TRBV6-1 and TRBJ2-7; D is unclear. The CDR3 is 16 residues long. Germline V gives CDR1 MNHNS, CDR2 SASEGT. Between the trimmed V and J ends, which lost 7 bases and 0 bases, there was a span of 19 bases. The CDR3 nucleotides are TGTGCCAGCAACCGCTTATCGTCCAGAGCCTCCTACGAGCAGTACTTC. It codes for CASNRLSSRASYEQYF.

The rearrangement joins TRBV19 to TRBJ2-7, with 8 positions matching TRBD1. The CDR3 spans 15 residues. Germline V gives CDR1 LNHDA, CDR2 SQIVND (reference sequence). The trim removed 5 bases at V and 0 bases at J, leaving 6 bases unmatched. The CDR3 loop is CASSHTDRGSYEQYF. The CDR3 DNA reads TGTGCCAGTAGTCACACCGACAGGGGCTCCTACGAGCAGTACTTC.

The sample holds many counts of this clonotype. V and J are TRBV7-8 and TRBJ2-7; unclear D gene. Germline V gene lookup returns CDR1 SGHVS and CDR2 FQNEAQ. The CDR3 is 14 residues long. The ends were cut back, 5 bases at V and 4 bases at J, with 15 bases in the middle. CDR3 in DNA: TGTGCCAGCAGCCCCCCTCAGGTTGGATACGAGCAGTACTTC. Translation: CASSPPQVGYEQYF.

At least ten counts were recorded for this clonotype. The CDR3 DNA follows: TGTGCCAGCAGCCCCGCCTTGGCAGGGGCCCCCTATGGCTACACCTTC. It is translated as CASSPALAGAPYGYTF. The J gene is TRBJ1-2, the V gene TRBV9, with D maybe TRBD1 (6 bases). Trimming shortened V by 4 bases and J by 4 bases, and 20 bases separated the two germline ends. The CDR3 runs 16 residues. Looked up from germline, CDR1 is SGDLS and CDR2 is YYNGEE.